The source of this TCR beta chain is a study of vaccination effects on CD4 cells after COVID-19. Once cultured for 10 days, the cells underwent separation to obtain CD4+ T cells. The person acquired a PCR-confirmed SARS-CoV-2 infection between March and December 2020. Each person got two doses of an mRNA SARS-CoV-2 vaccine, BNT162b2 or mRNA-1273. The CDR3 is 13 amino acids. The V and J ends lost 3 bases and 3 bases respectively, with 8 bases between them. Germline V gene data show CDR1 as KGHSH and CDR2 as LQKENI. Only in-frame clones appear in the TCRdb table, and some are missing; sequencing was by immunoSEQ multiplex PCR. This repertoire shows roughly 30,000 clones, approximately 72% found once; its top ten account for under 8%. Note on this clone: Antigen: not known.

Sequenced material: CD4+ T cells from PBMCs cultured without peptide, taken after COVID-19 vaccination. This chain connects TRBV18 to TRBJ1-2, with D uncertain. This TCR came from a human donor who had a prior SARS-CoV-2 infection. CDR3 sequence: CASSPSEDYGYTF. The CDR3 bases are TGTGCCAGCTCACCGTCCGAGGACTATGGCTACACCTTC.